One sample yielded the 20 T cell receptor beta chains listed below, sequenced in a study of CD8+CD57+ T cells in acquired aplastic anemia. Genomic DNA templated the TCR beta VDJ and CDR3 profiling. In TCRdb, the reads were re-called with MiXCR into one record per CDR3 protein. The sample shows 310,000 or so distinct CDR3 sequences, 50% to 65% of them seen only once. Patients selected for sequencing had displayed CD8+CD57+ cell expansion by flow cytometry. The sequenced material came from sorted CD4+, CD8+, or CD8+CD57+ T cells (not recorded which) from PBMCs. Receptors were obtained from a human donor with aplastic anemia.

This chain links TRBV6-1 with TRBJ1-2; D may be TRBD1 (6 bases). CDR1 is MNHNS, CDR2 SASEGT, per germline. V gave up 6 bases and J gave up 4 bases, with 24 bases separating them. The CDR3 spans 17 residues. CDR3 bases: TGTGCCAGCAGGTACAGGGAAGTGGGGTTAAAGGGCTATGGCTACACCTTC. Its translation: CASRYREVGLKGYGYTF.

The chain joins TRBV7-9 to TRBJ1-5; weak D call: TRBD1 (5 bases). Germline V lookup: CDR1 SEHNR, CDR2 FQNEAQ (reference sequence). Trimming took 5 bases from V and 5 from J, leaving 19 bases between them. This CDR3 has 16 residues. The CDR3 sequence: CASSQGGRVVDQPQHF. CDR3 nucleotide sequence: TGTGCCAGCAGCCAGGGAGGCAGGGTCGTGGATCAGCCCCAGCATTTT.

This clonotype was picked up a small number of times. V and J are TRBV9 and TRBJ1-2; perhaps TRBD1 as D (6 bases). V was pared by 6 bases and J by 8 bases, with 17 bases between. CDR1 is SGDLS, CDR2 YYNGEE, per germline. There are 13 residues in the CDR3. The CDR3 DNA sequence: TGTGCCAGCATACGGGGGGCTGAGGAGGGCTACACCTTC. Translation gives CASIRGAEEGYTF.

This clonotype was detected only once. V is TRBV7-8 and J is TRBJ2-1; TRBD2 aligns across 7 bases. The CDR3 loop spans 15 amino acids. In germline, CDR1 is SGHVS, CDR2 FQNEAQ. Trimming at V came to 3 bases and at J to 3 bases, leaving 5 bases not matched to a gene. The CDR3 sequence: CASSLSSGRYNEQFF. The CDR3 DNA reads as TGTGCCAGCAGCTTGAGTAGCGGGCGCTACAATGAGCAGTTCTTC. Using reference TRBV7-8 and TRBJ2-1 for the parts outside the CDR3, the full variable domain is GAGVSQSPRYKVAKRGQDVALRCDPISGHVSLFWYQQALGQGPEFLTYFQNEAQLDKSGLPSDRFFAERPEGSVSTLKIQRTQQEDSAVYLCASSLSSGRYNEQFFGPGTRLTVL.

The chain has TRBV12-5 and TRBJ1-1; no definite D call. The CDR3 totals 11 residues. The germline V gene encodes CDR1 LGHNT and CDR2 FRNRAP. The V and J ends lost 7 bases and 1 base respectively, with 4 bases between them. CDR3 protein: CASAANTEAFF. CDR3 DNA sequence: TGTGCTAGTGCGGCGAACACTGAAGCTTTCTTT.

The chain has TRBV29-1 and TRBJ2-3; 10 bases fit TRBD1. V trimming: 7 bases; J trimming: 1 base; junction bases outside the gene matches: 17. The CDR3 sequence is 18 residues long. From germline, CDR1 is SQVTM and CDR2 ANQGSEA. CDR3 coding DNA: TGCAGCGCCACCAAGTACGCGGGGACAGGGGTCCGCACAGATACGCAGTATTTT. It yields the protein CSATKYAGTGVRTDTQYF.

A word on this clonotype: The conserved phenylalanine or tryptophan is not found at the CDR3 terminus, so this likely reflects a read error. V and J are TRBV7-3 and TRBJ2-2; D remains ambiguous. V dropped 2 bases and J dropped 6 bases, with 10 bases sitting between them. The germline CDR1 and CDR2 sequences are SGHTA and FQGTGA. CDR3 length: 14 residues. This CDR3 reads CASSLGCTPGELFS. CDR3 nucleotide sequence: TGTGCCAGCAGCTTAGGTTGCACCCCCGGGGAGCTGTTTTCT.

Many counts were recorded for this clonotype. V is TRBV5-8 and J is TRBJ1-5; no reliable D call. Germline CDR1 and CDR2: SGHTS and YDEGEE. V shed 1 base and J shed 1 base, with 9 bases lying between them. This CDR3 comprises 15 residues. The CDR3 region has the DNA TGTGCCAGCAGCTTGAATGGAGACAGCAATCAGCCCCAGCATTTT. It codes for CASSLNGDSNQPQHF.

In its sample, this clonotype was seen a few times. V is TRBV20-1 and J is TRBJ2-1; either TRBD1 or TRBD2 may fit D (6 bases each). CDR3 length: 15 amino acids. Trimming cost V 3 bases and J 0 bases, with 12 bases left between them. Looked up from germline, CDR1 is DFQATT and CDR2 is SNEGSKA (reference sequence). The CDR3 DNA reads TGCAGTGCTAGTGGTGGGGGGCTCTCCTACAATGAGCAGTTCTTC. Amino acid sequence: CSASGGGLSYNEQFF.

The V call is TRBV20-1, the J call TRBJ2-7, with 8 bases identical to TRBD1. After removal of 1 base from V and 3 bases from J, the junction contained 11 bases not matched to a gene. This CDR3 is 16 amino acids long. Germline V gene sequence: CDR1 DFQATT, CDR2 SNEGSKA (reference sequence). CDR3 sequence reads: CSARATGTGPRYEQYF. The CDR3 nucleotides are TGCAGTGCTAGAGCTACCGGGACAGGCCCCCGCTACGAGCAGTACTTC.

This chain connects TRBV5-1 to TRBJ1-6; D not certain. V was shortened by 0 bases and J by 5 bases, with 9 bases between the two germline ends. The germline V gene has CDR1 SGHRS and CDR2 YFSETQ. The CDR3 contains 15 residues. CDR3 loop: CASSLAAVNNSPLHF. The CDR3 DNA sequence: TGCGCCAGCAGCTTGGCGGCAGTCAATAATTCACCCCTCCACTTT.

The chain has TRBV19 and TRBJ1-2, with unresolved D. CDR1 and CDR2 (germline): LNHDA, SQIVND (reference sequence). Trimming stripped 6 bases from V and 5 bases from J, with 13 bases between. The CDR3 consists of 13 residues. The CDR3 is CASRDYEDYGYTF. In DNA form, the CDR3 reads TGTGCCAGTAGGGACTACGAGGATTATGGCTACACCTTC.

In this sample, this clonotype turned up many times. The chain combines TRBV3-1 with TRBJ2-7; D unresolved. Germline-derived CDR1 and CDR2 are LGHDT and YNNKEL (reference sequence). The length of the CDR3 is 12 residues. Trimming took off 1 base at V and 2 bases at J, with 3 bases between the two ends. In DNA, the CDR3 is TGTGCCAGCAGCCAAGTCCCCTACGAGCAGTACTTC. It yields the protein CASSQVPYEQYF.

The chain carries TRBV2 and TRBJ2-1, with 8 nucleotides matching TRBD2. The ends lost 8 bases at V and 3 bases at J; junction bases unmatched: 9. The CDR3 is 15 amino acids. Germline V gene lookup returns CDR1 SNHLY and CDR2 FYNNEI. CDR3 residues: CASRSQGLDYNEQFF. For the CDR3, the DNA is TGTGCCAGCCGGAGCCAGGGACTAGACTACAATGAGCAGTTCTTC.

The gene calls are TRBV9 and TRBJ2-3, with a tentative D call TRBD2 (5 bases). The CDR3 runs to 15 residues. Trimming took 5 bases from V and 6 from J, leaving 19 bases between them. Germline V CDR1 and CDR2: SGDLS, YYNGEE. The CDR3 sequence is CASRSRGAVVDTQYF. The CDR3 DNA is TGTGCCAGCAGGAGCCGGGGAGCGGTCGTCGATACGCAGTATTTT.

The chain combines TRBV14 with TRBJ2-2; 13 bases fit TRBD2. V shed 3 bases and J 2 bases; nucleotides not matched to a gene: 3. Germline CDR1 reads SGHDN; CDR2 reads FVKESK. CDR3 length: 17 amino acids. This chain's CDR3 is CASSQEGLAGNTGELFF. CDR3 nucleotides: TGTGCCAGCAGCCAGGAGGGACTAGCGGGAAACACCGGGGAGCTGTTTTTT.

Regarding this clonotype: The junction and the germline gene differ at one end; a read error may be behind it. V gene TRBV7-9 combines with J gene TRBJ1-4, with D unresolved. Germline loops: CDR1 SEHNR, CDR2 FQNEAQ (reference sequence). The CDR3 runs to 11 residues. CDR3 in DNA: TGTGCCAGCAGCTTAGGGAACAGACTTTCTTTT. Translated: CASSLGNRLSF.

In the case of this clonotype: The junction departs from the called germline gene at one end, perhaps through a read error. The chain couples TRBV7-8 to TRBJ1-1, with 7 bases aligning to TRBD1. Germline CDR1 reads SGHVS; CDR2 reads FQNEAQ. The CDR3 spans 15 residues. The CDR3 DNA follows: TGTGCCAGCAGTTCGCACAGGGGATCGAAAACTGGAGCTTTCTTT. Translation gives CASSSHRGSKTGAFF.

The gene calls are TRBV5-1 and TRBJ2-7, with D possibly being TRBD2 (5 bases). Between the trimmed V and J ends, which lost 4 bases and 3 bases, there was a span of 17 bases. Germline values: CDR1 SGHRS, CDR2 YFSETQ. This CDR3 has 15 amino acids. In DNA form, the CDR3 reads TGCGCCAGCAGCAAAAGGGCGGGTCTAAGCTACGAGCAGTACTTC. Amino acid sequence: CASSKRAGLSYEQYF.

The chain links TRBV4-1 to TRBJ1-2; 11 bases map to TRBD1. J gave up 6 bases and V 5 bases, and 2 bases lay outside the gene matches. This CDR3 is 13 amino acids long. CDR1 MGHRA and CDR2 YSYEKL come from the germline V gene. The CDR3 sequence: CASSGGQGDGYTF. The CDR3 DNA reads as TGCGCCAGCAGCGGGGGACAGGGGGATGGCTACACCTTC.